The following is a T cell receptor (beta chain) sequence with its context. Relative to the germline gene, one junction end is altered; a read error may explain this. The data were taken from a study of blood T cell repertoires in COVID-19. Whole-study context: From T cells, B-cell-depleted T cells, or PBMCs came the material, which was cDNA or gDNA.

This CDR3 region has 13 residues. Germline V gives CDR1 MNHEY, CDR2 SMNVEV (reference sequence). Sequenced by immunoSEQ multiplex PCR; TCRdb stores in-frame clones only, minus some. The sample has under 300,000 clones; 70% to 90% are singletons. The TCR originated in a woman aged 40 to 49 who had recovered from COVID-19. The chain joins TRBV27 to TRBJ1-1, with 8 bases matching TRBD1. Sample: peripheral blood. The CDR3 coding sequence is TGTGCCAGCAGACGACAGGGGAACAGTGAAGCTTTCTTT. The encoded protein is CASRRQGNSEAFF.